This T cell receptor beta chain came from a study of cytomegalovirus exposure and HLA in healthy donors (dated by TCRdb to 2016 to 2017). With regard to the full study: An earlier analysis of 587 of the donors reported about 280 Gb of sequence data and roughly 120 million unique TCR beta sequences obtained from some 170 million T cells. An early release that covered fewer than 800 HLA-typed donors contained 300 to 350 gigabases of sequencing data and 65 million to 100 million unique TCR sequences. Among the approximately 400 genotyped donors, under 90% belonged to the genetic ancestry cluster associated with self-reported Caucasian donors. The aim of the study was to test whether cataloging public T cell receptors could identify signatures of past pathogen exposure. The study used immunosequencing to profile the T cell repertoires of approximately 630 subjects and linked those repertoires to cytomegalovirus serostatus. Along with the roughly 610-subject first cohort, a separate validation cohort of over a hundred different subjects was used. To predict cytomegalovirus infection status, the study brought together high-throughput TCR immunosequencing, statistical association of individual TCRs with disease status, and machine learning. To study patterns of TCR occurrence, a later analysis re-analyzed previously published TCR beta repertoires from 666 donors and added high-resolution HLA genotyping. In the later analysis, no new phenotypic data were used to find candidate immune exposures; instead, reliance was placed on TCR beta sequences and their occurrence across donors. An earlier analysis of several hundred of the donors used high-throughput TCR beta sequencing to judge whether each TCR beta V gene segment behaved as functional or pseudogenic. Donor age, sex, ethnicity and CMV serostatus were collected together with the repertoire data. A later genetic analysis took genome-wide SNP genotypes for about three fifths of the 666 donors and used that subset as a discovery cohort. Every discovery cohort repertoire had been produced on one sequencing platform. HLA typing covered class I and class II loci at four-digit resolution. The number of typed donors differed by locus: about 629-630 for A, B, C, DRB1 and DQB1; 522 for DQA1; over 600 for DPA1; and around 470 for DPB1. Roughly 5 DR-DQ haplotypes were handled as single units for association and clustering because linkage in the cohort was strong. On average, 235,054 unique TCR beta nucleotide sequences were sequenced per donor among more than 350 genotyped donors of the cohort, with 15% to 20% of those sequences being non-productive. Overall study results and their limits: Roughly uniform sequencing depth across donors was assumed in presence/absence analyses, although this assumption may not hold. Because HLA typing was missing for some donors at each locus, association tests included only the typed subset. Three of the identified cytomegalovirus-associated TCR beta chains were confirmed in vitro to be specific for cytomegalovirus antigens. Cytomegalovirus status was reported to be diagnosed by the classifier with high specificity and sensitivity in both the original and validation cohorts. For the cohort, immune exposure information was limited to CMV serostatus. A further reported finding was that TCR beta sequences accurately predicted the HLA-A and HLA-B alleles for most subjects in the first cohort. Strong co-occurrence of HLA alleles, especially DR and DQ, made assigning TCR associations to individual alleles difficult. A later analysis associated 15,000 to 20,000 TCR beta sequences with specific HLA alleles at a false discovery rate of 0.05. Most TCR sequences were observed very rarely across donors, whereas some public TCRs were present in many individuals. Around 16 rarely observed V segments, including chromosome 9 orphons, were excluded from the earlier analysis of several hundred of the donors because counts were too low. Some IMGT-functional V segments, including TRBV6-2 and TRBV6-3, could not be distinguished by the 87-base-pair reads and were therefore excluded. In an earlier analysis of about 600 of the donors, most TCR beta V segments appeared in productive rearrangements about 90% or about 30% of the time, broadly matching IMGT annotations. A group of highly shared sequence variants was considered likely to be a technical artifact of the sequencing pipeline. According to a later genetic analysis, donors in an Asian-associated ancestry cluster had fewer N-insertions in productive TCRs than the approximately 650-donor mean. The study listed 164 TCR beta chains as associated with cytomegalovirus. A later analysis found that HLA-associated TCR beta chains were more clonally expanded and had lower generation probabilities than equally common non-associated chains. The authors suggested that the approach could potentially be extended to other disease states and immunological phenotypes. In a later genetic analysis, a missense DCLRE1C variant was associated with V-gene and J-gene trimming of TCR beta chains, and the association was replicated in an independent cohort. Correlated functional status among segregating V segments might reflect linkage disequilibrium, but an unknown experimental factor could not be ruled out. A later analysis found that most CMV-associated TCR beta chains appeared HLA-restricted, with HLA associations seemingly driven largely by CMV exposure. In this cohort, only TCR beta chains were sequenced, and detectable features were limited by the absence of alpha or paired-chain data. Several of the top co-occurrence clusters appeared to be linked to parvovirus B19, influenza, CMV and Epstein-Barr virus, according to a later analysis. In a later analysis, the rate of TCR association differed among HLA loci, with DRB1 alleles having the most associated TCRs and HLA-C alleles having the fewest.

Its CDR3 holds 13 amino acids, cysteine through phenylalanine. Of the read, only the CDR3 DNA is kept; its 39 bases are in frame from base 1. CDR1 is given as SGHRS and CDR2 as YFSETQ, both from the germline V gene. The V end loses 1 base and the J end loses 7 bases, and a stretch of 12 bases separates them. The cohort consisted of some 670 healthy bone marrow donors. Cohort members were all nominally healthy when sampled, although unrecorded immune exposures were likely present. The donor was CMV seronegative and was included in the group of several hundred seronegative cohort members. Each donor provided a peripheral blood sample, and peripheral blood mononuclear cells were used for TCR beta sequencing. Genomic DNA extraction from the blood cell samples was performed with the Qiagen DNeasy Blood Extraction Kit. Library prep was done by the immunoSEQ multiplex PCR assay. For the multiplex PCR, a mixture combining 60 forward primers for TCR Vbeta segments and 13 reverse primers for TCR Jbeta segments was used. A multiplex PCR assay on genomic DNA amplified the CDR3 region of rearranged TCR beta genes. The Illumina HiSeq System was used to sequence the amplified TCR beta libraries as 87-base-pair reads. Per the original workflow: Across the 700 or so repertoires, a later analysis counted 80 million or so unique TCR beta chains, 9.5 million to 13 million of which were shared by at least two donors. Raw reads were error-corrected and collapsed into unique sequences with a nearest-neighbor algorithm that merged closely related sequences to remove PCR and sequencing errors. CDR3 sequences were aligned to IMGT reference sequences to assign V, D and J gene segments. Each retained sequence needed at least a six-nucleotide match to both a V gene segment and a J gene segment. Rearrangements were classified as productive when the CDR3 lacked stop codons and remained in frame with V and J, and all other rearrangements were classified as non-productive. CDR3 was defined according to IMGT convention as the region running from the second conserved V-encoded cysteine to the conserved J-encoded phenylalanine. The earlier analysis of 500 to 600 of the donors excluded sequences that lacked an unambiguous match to a single V gene segment. An earlier analysis of 587 of the donors called V segments functional above 56.7% productive rearrangements and segregating when the between-donor standard deviation exceeded 5%. A statistical classification framework was developed to diagnose cytomegalovirus status using the catalog of TCR beta chain sequences. A later analysis assigned V and J genes by comparing TCR nucleotide sequences with IMGT/GENE-DB human TR gene sequences. Using the TCRdist pipeline, a later analysis assigned CDR3 sequences along with most-parsimonious VDJ recombination scenarios. A later analysis defined each TCR beta chain by its CDR3 amino acid sequence plus V-gene family, and excluded reads lacking a unique V-gene family. As a way to deal with suspected cross-contamination and a sequencing artifact, a later analysis dropped 450 to 600 nucleotide sequences that were highly shared and had low generation probability. A later analysis calculated a clonal expansion index for each public chain from normalized within-repertoire ranks of inferred template counts. In a later analysis, generation probabilities were computed using a VDJ recombination model fitted to out-of-frame rearrangements, and the results were checked against IGoR. Hypergeometric tests were used in a later analysis to score TCR-TCR, TCR-HLA and TCR-CMV co-occurrence, with a repertoire-size bias correction applied to the TCR pairs. To estimate false discovery rates, a later analysis permuted the HLA or CMV assignments 20 times. In a later analysis, co-occurring TCRs were grouped with DBSCAN, and TCRdist sequence similarity was added when clustering was performed within HLA-allele-positive subsets. Repertoires with fewer than 30,000 or more than 120,000 public chains, plus five repertoires with anomalous nucleotide sharing, were excluded from co-occurrence clustering. The immuneACCESS repertoire file appears here via TCRdb, limited to in-frame rearrangements. These files lack a portion of the clones; in checked studies, under half of the deficit traces to unresolved V genes, and the cause of the others is not known. For V, J and clone size, that table is used; D and trimming come from the DNA. This sample has 110,000 or so clones in its table, and over 75% of those were observed once. Jointly, the top ten make up around 1.5% of the sample.

Concerning this clone: It lacks a known antigen. Base-call qualities are not available, and no considerably larger clone is one nucleotide away.

The clonotype originates from a woman aged 18-30 years in good health and CMV-seronegative. Recombination joined TRBV5-1 with TRBJ2-7; the D segment could be TRBD1, given 5 matching bases. The specimen sequenced was PBMCs. The nucleotide sequence reads TGCGCCAGCAGCTTGAATGGGGCTTGGGAGCAGTACTTC. Translated, this gives CASSLNGAWEQYF.